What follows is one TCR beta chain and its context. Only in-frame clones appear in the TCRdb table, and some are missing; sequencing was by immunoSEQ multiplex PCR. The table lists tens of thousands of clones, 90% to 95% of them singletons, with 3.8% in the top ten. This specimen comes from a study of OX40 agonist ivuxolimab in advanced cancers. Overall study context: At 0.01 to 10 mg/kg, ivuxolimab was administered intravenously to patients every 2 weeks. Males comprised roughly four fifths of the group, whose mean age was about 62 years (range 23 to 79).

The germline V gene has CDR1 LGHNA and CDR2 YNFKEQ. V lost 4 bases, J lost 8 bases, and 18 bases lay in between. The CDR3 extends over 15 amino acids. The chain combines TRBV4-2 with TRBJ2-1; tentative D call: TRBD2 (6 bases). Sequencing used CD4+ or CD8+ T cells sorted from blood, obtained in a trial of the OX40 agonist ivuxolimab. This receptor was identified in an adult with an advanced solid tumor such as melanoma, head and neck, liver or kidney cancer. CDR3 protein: CASSPETAGTDEQFF. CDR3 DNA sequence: TGTGCCAGCAGCCCAGAAACGGCGGGGACGGATGAGCAGTTCTTC.